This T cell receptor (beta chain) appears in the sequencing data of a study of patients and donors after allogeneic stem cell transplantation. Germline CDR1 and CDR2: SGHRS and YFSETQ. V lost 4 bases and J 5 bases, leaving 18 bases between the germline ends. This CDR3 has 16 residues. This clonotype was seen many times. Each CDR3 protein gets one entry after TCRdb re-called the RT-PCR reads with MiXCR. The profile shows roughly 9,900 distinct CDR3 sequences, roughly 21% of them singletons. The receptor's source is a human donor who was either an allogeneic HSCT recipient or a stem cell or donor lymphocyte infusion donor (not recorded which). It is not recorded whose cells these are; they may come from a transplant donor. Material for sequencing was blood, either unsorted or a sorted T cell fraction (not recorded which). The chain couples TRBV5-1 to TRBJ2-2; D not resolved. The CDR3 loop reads CASSPAGPETTGELFF. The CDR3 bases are TGCGCCAGCAGCCCCGCCGGGCCAGAGACTACCGGGGAGCTGTTTTTT.